A single sample gave rise to the 25 T cell receptor beta chains below, sequenced in a study of T cell repertoires in aging, cancer and after chemotherapy. TRB rearrangements spanning V, D and J were amplified using mixed TRB-A/B primers. TCRdb re-called the multiplex PCR reads with MiXCR, one entry per CDR3 protein. This sample has roughly 1,300 distinct CDR3 sequences, with around 29% found just once. Amplification of TCR beta used genomic DNA extracted from peripheral blood. Sequences were obtained from blood. Receptors were obtained from a human donor with a solid tumor.

This chain uses TRBV24-1 with TRBJ2-7; 10 positions match TRBD1. Trimming cost V 2 bases and J 5 bases; bases outside gene matches: 5. Germline V gene lookup returns CDR1 KGHDR and CDR2 SFDVKD. The CDR3 is made up of 15 amino acids. CDR3: CATSDCRTGGNEQYF. CDR3 DNA: TGTGCCACCAGTGATTGTAGGACAGGGGGTAACGAGCAGTACTTC.

This clonotype is deemed medium-sized. CDR3 sequence reads: CASSYTTGAKAAYEQYF. CDR3 sequence (DNA): TGCGCCAGCAGCTATACAACCGGGGCGAAAGCAGCCTACGAGCAGTACTTC. The V call is TRBV4-3, the J call TRBJ2-7; the D call may be TRBD1 or TRBD2 (5 bases each). The germline V and J ends were trimmed by 5 bases and 2 bases, with 22 bases remaining between them. Germline CDR1 and CDR2: LGHNA and YSLEER. CDR3 length equals 17 residues.

This clonotype is classed as large. The chain has TRBV19 and TRBJ1-2, with D uncertain. CDR1 and CDR2 from the germline V gene are LNHDA and SQIVND (reference sequence). V was shortened by 3 bases and J by 0 bases, with 5 bases between the two germline ends. CDR3 size: 13 residues. The CDR3 region has the DNA TGTGCCAGTAGTATCTTTGCTAACTATGGCTACACCTTC. Encoded protein: CASSIFANYGYTF. Full variable domain (rest looked up from reference TRBV19 and TRBJ1-2): DGGITQSPKYLFRKEGQNVTLSCEQNLNHDAMYWYRQDPGQGLRLIYYSQIVNDFQKGDIAEGYSVSREKKESFPLTVTSAQKNPTAFYLCASSIFANYGYTFGSGTRLTVV.

This rearrangement joins TRBV19 to TRBJ2-7; 8 bases match TRBD2. The CDR3 covers 14 residues. Germline CDR1 LNHDA, CDR2 SQIVND (reference sequence). Germline trimming cut 7 bases from V and 3 bases from J; bases unmatched to any gene: 8. The CDR3 DNA sequence: TGTGCCAGTACCAGAGACCGGGGGGGCTACGAGCAGTACTTC. Translated, it gives CASTRDRGGYEQYF.

By frequency in the sample, this clonotype is medium-sized. The chain uses TRBV6-2 or TRBV6-3 and TRBJ2-7; D is undetermined. V lost 0 bases to trimming and J lost 0 bases, with 6 bases between them. The CDR3 is made up of 14 amino acids. Germline assignment: CDR1 MNHEY and CDR2 SVGEGT. The CDR3 region is CASSYSRNSYEQYF. The CDR3 DNA sequence: TGTGCCAGCAGTTACTCGCGTAACTCCTACGAGCAGTACTTC.

This rearrangement joins TRBV11-2 to TRBJ2-3; unclear D gene. Germline V gene data show CDR1 as SGHAT and CDR2 as FQNNGV. The CDR3 runs 13 residues. V lost 1 base, J lost 6 bases, and 8 bases lay in between. The CDR3 is CASSLGGRDTQYF. The CDR3 DNA reads as TGTGCCAGCAGCTTAGGTGGGCGCGATACGCAGTATTTT.

Relative to its sample, this clonotype is large (0.1 to 1%). The rearrangement uses TRBV29-1 and TRBJ1-1; D gene uncertain. Germline V CDR1 and CDR2: SQVTM, ANQGSEA. CDR3 length equals 11 residues. The V end lost 7 bases, the J end lost 3 bases, and 9 bases lay between the germline ends. The CDR3 is CSAAADTEAFF. The CDR3 bases are TGCAGCGCTGCGGCAGACACTGAAGCTTTCTTT.

There are a few counts of this clonotype. The V and J genes are TRBV28 and TRBJ1-5; no definite D call. The V gene's germline CDR1 is MDHEN and CDR2 SYDVKM. The CDR3 sequence is 12 residues long. Trimming shortened V by 9 bases and J by 6 bases, and 12 bases separated the two germline ends. The CDR3 coding sequence is TGTGCCAGTAGGGTAGCGGGTCAGCCCCAGCATTTT. Translation: CASRVAGQPQHF.

Within the sample, this clonotype is large. This chain joins TRBV15 and TRBJ2-3; 7 nucleotides agree with TRBD2. J gave up 1 base and V 6 bases, and 7 bases lay outside the gene matches. Germline CDR1 and CDR2: LNHNV and YYDKDF (reference sequence). The CDR3 is made up of 15 amino acids. The CDR3 DNA follows: TGTGCCACCAGTCCGAAGCGGGGAGGCACAGATACGCAGTATTTT. It codes for CATSPKRGGTDTQYF.

Sample share makes this clonotype large. The J gene is TRBJ1-6, the V gene TRBV7-6; D unclear. Trimming removed 4 bases at V and 8 bases at J, with 15 bases between. The CDR3 has 15 residues. From germline, CDR1 is SGHVS and CDR2 FNYEAQ. CDR3: CASSSEPGLHSPLHF. CDR3 coding DNA: TGTGCCAGCAGCTCAGAACCGGGTCTTCATTCACCCCTCCACTTT.

This chain connects TRBV19 to TRBJ2-1; the match to TRBD2 covers 10 bases. The CDR3 is 18 residues long. Losses at the gene ends were 6 bases for V and 0 bases for J; bases not matched to a gene: 11. Germline CDR1 is LNHDA and CDR2 is SQIVND (reference sequence). The CDR3, as DNA: TGTGCCAGTAGGAAGGGTACTAGCGGGGTTGGCTCCTACAATGAGCAGTTCTTC. Protein sequence: CASRKGTSGVGSYNEQFF.

The chain uses TRBV15 and TRBJ2-1, with TRBD2 identical over 7 bases. The CDR3 has 19 residues. Germline trimming cut 1 base from V and 0 bases from J; bases unmatched to any gene: 12. CDR1 is LNHNV, CDR2 YYDKDF, per germline (reference sequence). The DNA for the CDR3 is TGTGCCACCAGCAGAGTAGAAGCGGGGTTTTTAAGCTCCTACAATGAGCAGTTCTTC. Protein sequence: CATSRVEAGFLSSYNEQFF.

By share, this clonotype ranks as medium-sized. This CDR3 is CASSYLRHREGTGELFF. CDR3 sequence (DNA): TGTGCCAGCAGCTATCTCAGGCACAGGGAGGGCACCGGGGAGCTGTTTTTT. The rearrangement links TRBV7-9 to TRBJ2-2; maybe TRBD2 (7 bases). V gave up 4 bases and J gave up 4 bases, with 19 bases separating them. Germline V gives CDR1 SEHNR, CDR2 FQNEAQ (reference sequence). The CDR3 sequence is 17 residues long.

The chain couples TRBV5-6 to TRBJ2-3; TRBD1 or TRBD2 may be the D gene (5 bases each). The CDR3 length is 15 residues. Trimming removed 4 bases from V and 5 bases from J, with 17 bases in between. Germline CDR1 reads SGHDT; CDR2 reads YYEEEE. The chain's CDR3 is CASSVRDGQIDTQYF. Here the CDR3 DNA reads TGTGCCAGCAGCGTACGGGACGGACAAATAGATACGCAGTATTTT.

The chain uses TRBV30 and TRBJ2-7; 10 positions match TRBD1. This CDR3 comprises 14 residues. V trimming: 2 bases; J trimming: 5 bases; junction bases outside the gene matches: 6. CDR1 GTSNPN and CDR2 SVGIG come from the germline V gene (reference sequence). This CDR3 reads CAWSKGQGDHEQYF. The DNA of the CDR3 is TGTGCCTGGAGTAAAGGACAGGGGGACCACGAGCAGTACTTC.

This clonotype is judged large. This sequence joins TRBV29-1 and TRBJ2-7; TRBD2 matches 7 bases. The CDR3 is 13 amino acids. Looked up from germline, CDR1 is SQVTM and CDR2 is ANQGSEA. CDR3: CRAMWGGYDEQYF. Here the CDR3 DNA reads TGCAGAGCCATGTGGGGGGGGTACGACGAGCAGTACTTC.

This clonotype ranks as medium-sized (0.01 to 0.1%). The chain is built from TRBV20-1 and TRBJ1-4; 9 bases are shared with TRBD1. V shed 2 bases, J shed 3 bases, and the junction held 13 bases outside the gene matches. The CDR3 has 18 amino acids. Germline lookup yields CDR1 DFQATT and CDR2 SNEGSKA (reference sequence). The CDR3 region has the DNA TGCAGTGCTAGATCCCCGGGACAGGGTTTATGGGCTAATGAAAAACTGTTTTTT. Protein product: CSARSPGQGLWANEKLFF.

This chain links TRBV7-7 with TRBJ2-5; D is possibly TRBD1 or TRBD2 (5 bases each). The CDR3 runs to 14 residues. V lost 4 bases, J lost 5 bases, and 14 bases lay in between. Per germline, CDR1 SSHAT and CDR2 FNYEAQ (reference sequence). In DNA, the CDR3 is TGTGCCAGCAGCTCCTTGGGGGTAGACGAGACCCAGTACTTC. This codes for CASSSLGVDETQYF.

The chain links TRBV30 to TRBJ2-3; D is ambiguous. The V gene lost 3 bases and the J gene lost 4 bases, with 5 bases spanning the gap. The CDR3 extends over 11 amino acids. The germline CDR1 and CDR2 sequences are GTSNPN and SVGIG (reference sequence). DNA of the CDR3: TGTGCCTGGAGCGGGTCAGATACGCAGTATTTT. As protein: CAWSGSDTQYF.

This clonotype is hyperexpanded (1% or more) within its sample. The rearrangement links TRBV29-1 to TRBJ2-1; possible D gene TRBD1, 5 bases. The germline gives CDR1 SQVTM, CDR2 ANQGSEA. V lost 3 bases to trimming and J lost 6 bases, with 15 bases between them. The CDR3 has 14 amino acids. The CDR3 DNA reads as TGCAGCGTTGAGGCCCCCCAGGGAACCAATGAGCAGTTCTTC. Translating gives CSVEAPQGTNEQFF.

In its sample, this clonotype is medium-sized. The chain joins TRBV11-2 to TRBJ1-2; no definite D call. The CDR3 runs to 14 residues. V was clipped by 1 base and J by 4 bases, with 10 bases between them. CDR1 is SGHAT and CDR2 is FQNNGV in the germline V gene. CDR3 sequence: CASSLGGRFYGYTF. DNA of the CDR3: TGTGCCAGCAGCTTAGGTGGGCGCTTCTATGGCTACACCTTC.

This clonotype was detected a few times. The CDR3 is CASSQTSTDTQYF. The DNA of the CDR3 is TGCGCCAGCAGCCAGACAAGCACAGATACGCAGTATTTT. V is TRBV4-1 and J is TRBJ2-3; D not resolved. Germline loops: CDR1 MGHRA, CDR2 YSYEKL. With 3 bases removed from V and 0 bases from J, the gap between germline ends came to 4 bases. The CDR3 totals 13 residues.

This clonotype is labeled medium-sized. CDR3 residues: CSASSLSTDTQYF. For the CDR3, the DNA is TGCAGTGCTAGTAGTCTCAGCACAGATACGCAGTATTTT. The V call is TRBV20-1, the J call TRBJ2-3, with unresolved D. Trimming took off 3 bases at V and 0 bases at J, with 7 bases between the two ends. Germline V lookup: CDR1 DFQATT, CDR2 SNEGSKA (reference sequence). The CDR3 contains 13 residues.

This clonotype is categorized as medium-sized (0.01 to 0.1%). This chain links TRBV6-2 or TRBV6-3 with TRBJ2-7; D might be TRBD1 (6 bases). Trimming left V 4 bases short and J 6 bases short, with 19 bases between. Germline CDR1 is MNHEY and CDR2 is SVGEGT. This CDR3 comprises 15 residues. The CDR3 reads CASSWIQGLSSEQYF. CDR3 in DNA: TGTGCCAGCAGTTGGATACAGGGTTTGTCTAGCGAGCAGTACTTC.

The chain is built from TRBV19 and TRBJ2-4, with D possibly being TRBD1 (6 bases). The CDR3 has 13 amino acids. Between the trimmed V and J ends, which lost 10 bases and 4 bases, there was a span of 14 bases. Germline V lookup: CDR1 LNHDA, CDR2 SQIVND (reference sequence). This CDR3 is CATWGQRKNIQYF. In DNA form, the CDR3 reads TGTGCCACCTGGGGGCAGCGTAAAAACATTCAGTACTTC. Combining the CDR3 with reference TRBV19 and TRBJ2-4 gives the whole variable domain DGGITQSPKYLFRKEGQNVTLSCEQNLNHDAMYWYRQDPGQGLRLIYYSQIVNDFQKGDIAEGYSVSREKKESFPLTVTSAQKNPTAFYLCATWGQRKNIQYFGAGTRLSVL.